This T cell receptor beta chain was identified during a study of identical twins. General study points: Out-of-frame alpha sequences that twins shared showed excess low generation probability.

This clonotype was observed a few times. Its cognate antigen is unknown. One entry per CDR3 protein, called by TCRdb with MiXCR from the 5' RACE reads. In the table there are hundreds of thousands of distinct CDR3 sequences, roughly 18% of which are singletons. The ends were cut back, 3 bases at V and 9 bases at J, with 15 bases in the middle. This CDR3 spans 14 amino acids. Germline CDR1 and CDR2: KGHSH and LQKENI. Another study also made use of these data, one on T cells expressing NK-cell markers. That paper states: Seven of the eight sequenced donors were classified as HCMV-seropositive, and one was classified as seronegative.

This chain links TRBV18 with TRBJ2-1, with a weak D call TRBD2 (6 bases). Source material: PBMCs. The sequence was collected from a woman between 18 and 29 years old in good health. The CDR3 loop is CASSPLTSYGEQFF. In DNA, the CDR3 is TGTGCCAGCTCACCTCTTACTAGCTATGGTGAGCAGTTCTTC.